What follows is one TCR beta chain and its context. Antigen specificity is unknown. Trimming cost V 3 bases and J 3 bases; bases outside gene matches: 4. The CDR3 spans 14 residues. Germline lookup yields CDR1 MGHRA and CDR2 YSYEKL. The PCR made use of 60 Vbeta and 13 Jbeta primers. The data were produced by immunoSEQ multiplex PCR, yet TCRdb's version contains in-frame clones alone and is incomplete. The sample includes about 190,000 clones, more than 70% of them seen just once. This sample is drawn from a study of cytomegalovirus exposure and HLA in healthy donors. Donors were nominally healthy when sampled, though unrecorded immune exposures were likely. Whole-study findings and limits: Reportedly, fewer N-insertions than the 666-donor mean appeared in an Asian-associated ancestry cluster in a later analysis. An apparent linkage of common viral pathogens to several of the most significant clusters emerged in a later analysis. For TCR beta chains, V- and J-gene trimming was later linked to a missense DCLRE1C variant.

The specimen was PBMCs. The chain employs TRBV4-1 and TRBJ2-5; 7 positions match TRBD1. This sequence was found in a man aged 25-45 years in good health and CMV-seropositive. The CDR3 nucleotides read TGCGCCAGCAGCCAGGCAGACAGGGAAGAGACCCAGTACTTC. As protein: CASSQADREETQYF.